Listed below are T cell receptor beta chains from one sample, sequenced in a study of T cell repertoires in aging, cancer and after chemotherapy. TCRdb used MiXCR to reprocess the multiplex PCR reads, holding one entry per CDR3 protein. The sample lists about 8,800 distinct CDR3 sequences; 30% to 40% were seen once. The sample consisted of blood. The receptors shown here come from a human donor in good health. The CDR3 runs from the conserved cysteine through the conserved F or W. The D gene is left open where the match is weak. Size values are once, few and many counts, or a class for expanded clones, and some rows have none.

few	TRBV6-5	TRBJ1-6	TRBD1	TGTGCCAGCAGTTACGGCACAGGGGGAATATCACCCCTCCACTTT	CASSYGTGGISPLHF
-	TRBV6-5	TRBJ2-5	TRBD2	TGTGCCAGCAGTTCCCTCTTAAGCGGGGCACTCCAAAAGACCCAGTACTTC	CASSSLLSGALQKTQYF
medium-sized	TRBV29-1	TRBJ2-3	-	TGCAGCGTTGTGAGCACAGATACGCAGTATTTT	CSVVSTDTQYF
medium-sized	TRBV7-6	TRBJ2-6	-	TGTGCCAGCAGCTCGGGGTGGGGGGCCAACGTCCTGACTTTC	CASSSGWGANVLTF
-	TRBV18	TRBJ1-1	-	TGTGCCAGCTCACCCGACAGTACGATGAACACTGAAGCTTTCTTT	CASSPDSTMNTEAFF
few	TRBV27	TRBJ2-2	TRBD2	TGTGCCAGCAGTCCCAGGACTAGCGGGGGTCACGGGGAGCTGTTTTTT	CASSPRTSGGHGELFF
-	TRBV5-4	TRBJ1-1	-	TGTGCCAGCAGCTTGGAGGCAGGGCGGGACACTGAAGCTTTCTTT	CASSLEAGRDTEAFF
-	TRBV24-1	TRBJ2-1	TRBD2	TGTGCCACCAGTCCGGCGGGAGAGGTCAATGAGCAGTTCTTC	CATSPAGEVNEQFF
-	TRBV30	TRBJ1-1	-	TGTGCCTGGAGTGTACGGGGGACGTCTGAAGCTTTCTTT	CAWSVRGTSEAFF
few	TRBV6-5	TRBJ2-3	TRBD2	TGTGCCAGCAGTTACTCAGCTCCATTAGCGGGAGGGCGCACAGATACGCAGTATTTT	CASSYSAPLAGGRTDTQYF
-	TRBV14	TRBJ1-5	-	TGTGCCAGCAGCCGTGCGGGCGGGCGTGAGCCCCAGCATTTT	CASSRAGGREPQHF
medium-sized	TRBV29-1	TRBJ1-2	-	TGCAGCGTTGGAAAAGACGGCTACACCTTC	CSVGKDGYTF
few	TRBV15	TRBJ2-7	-	TGTGCCACCAGCAGTCCGGCCCTAGGCTACGAGCAGTACTTC	CATSSPALGYEQYF
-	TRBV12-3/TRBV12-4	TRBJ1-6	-	TGTGCCAGCAGTTACGGGGGGCTCGGTTCACCCCTCCACTTT	CASSYGGLGSPLHF
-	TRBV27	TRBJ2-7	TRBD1	TGTGCCAGCAGTCTGACAGGGACAGGGGAATGGTACGAGCAGTACTTC	CASSLTGTGEWYEQYF
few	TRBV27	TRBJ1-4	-	TGTGCCAGCAGTTTACTGGGTTACCGGCGAGACCAGGGGAAAATAAATGAAAAACTGTTTTTT	CASSLLGYRRDQGKINEKLFF
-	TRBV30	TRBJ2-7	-	TGTGCCTGGAGTGTACAGGGTGGTTACTACGAGCAGTACTTC	CAWSVQGGYYEQYF
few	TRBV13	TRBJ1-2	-	TGTGCCAGCAGCTTAATAGGCACGCCGGTCTATGGCTACACCTTC	CASSLIGTPVYGYTF
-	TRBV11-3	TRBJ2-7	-	TGTGCCAGCAGCTTCCGGGACGCTAACTTCGGGCAGTACTTC	CASSFRDANFGQYF
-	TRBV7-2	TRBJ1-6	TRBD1	TGTGCCAGCAGCTTAGGGGCAGGGGGGGGTTCACCCCTCCACTTT	CASSLGAGGGSPLHF
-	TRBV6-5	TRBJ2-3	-	TGTGCCAGCAGCTACTACGGAGGTAGCACAGATACGCAGTATTTT	CASSYYGGSTDTQYF
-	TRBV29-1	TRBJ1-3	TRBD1	TGCAGCGGACAGGGATCTGGAAACACCATATATTTT	CSGQGSGNTIYF
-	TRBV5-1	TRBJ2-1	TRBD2	TGCGCCAGCAGCGCTAGCGGATCATACAATGAGCAGTTCTTC	CASSASGSYNEQFF
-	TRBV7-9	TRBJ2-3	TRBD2	TGTGCCAGCAGCCCAGCGGGGGGGCCATCAGATACGCAGTATTTT	CASSPAGGPSDTQYF
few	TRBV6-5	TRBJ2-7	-	TGTGCCAGCAGTTATTCGCCTAGCTCCTACGAGCAGTACTTC	CASSYSPSSYEQYF
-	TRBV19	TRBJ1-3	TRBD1	TGTGCCAGTAGTTCCCGGACAGGACTCTCTGGAAACACCATATATTTT	CASSSRTGLSGNTIYF